These 28 T cell receptor beta chains share one sample of origin, sequenced in a study of blood T cell repertoires in COVID-19. The table came from immunoSEQ multiplex PCR; TCRdb's copy has only in-frame clones and leaves some out. The sample shows around 290,000 clones, 70% to 90% of them seen only once. Specimen: peripheral blood. All receptors come from a woman aged 45-60 years who had recovered from COVID-19.

The chain joins TRBV9 to TRBJ1-1, with 9 bases lining up with TRBD1. The CDR3 spans 13 residues. With V trimmed by 3 bases and J by 11 bases, 8 bases remained unmatched. Germline CDR1 SGDLS, CDR2 YYNGEE. The CDR3 DNA follows: TGTGCCAGCAGCGCGCCGGGACAGGGATTTGCTTTCTTT. Translation gives CASSAPGQGFAFF. The whole variable domain, filled in from reference TRBV9 and TRBJ1-1, reads DSGVTQTPKHLITATGQRVTLRCSPRSGDLSVYWYQQSLDQGLQFLIQYYNGEERAKGNILERFSAQQFPDLHSELNLSSLELGDSALYFCASSAPGQGFAFFGQGTRLTVV.

Only a few counts were recorded for this clone. J is TRBJ2-2 and V is TRBV5-1, with 8 bases identical to TRBD1. This CDR3 comprises 15 residues. Germline loops: CDR1 SGHRS, CDR2 YFSETQ. Trimming removed 0 bases from V and 5 bases from J; junction bases left unmatched: 3. The CDR3 loop reads CASSLGQGATGELFF. The CDR3 DNA reads as TGCGCCAGCAGCTTGGGGCAGGGGGCAACCGGGGAGCTGTTTTTT.

On this clone: Germline is not matched at one junction end, which may reflect a read error. The chain is built from TRBV6-6 and TRBJ2-1, with 10 bases aligning to TRBD1. Germline V CDR1 and CDR2: MNHNY, SVGAGI (reference sequence). This CDR3 comprises 14 residues. The CDR3 nucleotides read TGTGCCAGCAGTTACTCTGATTTGGACAGGGGGGTGCTCTTC. Residues: CASSYSDLDRGVLF.

The CDR3 coding sequence is TGTGCCAGCAGACCTCAGACGGGATATAATTCACCCCTCCACTTT. It yields the protein CASRPQTGYNSPLHF. The gene calls are TRBV28 and TRBJ1-6; the D is unclear. CDR3 length: 15 residues. V was shortened by 6 bases and J by 4 bases, with 13 bases between the two germline ends. Per the germline V gene, CDR1 is MDHEN and CDR2 is SYDVKM.

The chain is built from TRBV4-3 and TRBJ2-7; possibly TRBD1 for D (6 bases). V dropped 0 bases and J dropped 2 bases, with 11 bases sitting between them. CDR3 length: 15 residues. CDR1 is LGHNA and CDR2 is YSLEER in the germline V gene. The CDR3 loop reads CASSQERQGPYEQYF. The CDR3 coding sequence is TGCGCCAGCAGCCAAGAAAGGCAGGGGCCCTACGAGCAGTACTTC.

The V call is TRBV9, the J call TRBJ1-1, with D possibly being TRBD1 (5 bases). The CDR3 consists of 15 residues. Germline assignment: CDR1 SGDLS and CDR2 YYNGEE. Trimming pared 4 bases from V and 4 bases from J, leaving 17 bases between. CDR3 loop: CASSFTDSGATEAFF. The CDR3 coding sequence is TGTGCCAGCAGCTTCACCGACAGTGGGGCCACTGAAGCTTTCTTT.

The chain joins TRBV4-3 to TRBJ1-2; 9 positions agree with TRBD1. Germline CDR1 LGHNA, CDR2 YSLEER. The V and J ends lost 3 bases and 3 bases, in that order; junction bases with no gene match: 8. The CDR3 contains 16 residues. In DNA, the CDR3 is TGCGCCAGCAGCCAGGACCACAGGGGGCGCCACTATGGCTACACCTTC. Amino acids: CASSQDHRGRHYGYTF.

This clone was counted a single time. This chain links TRBV11-2 with TRBJ2-7, with D hard to call. This CDR3 spans 12 amino acids. Trimming left V 5 bases short and J 4 bases short, with 9 bases between. The germline V gene encodes CDR1 SGHAT and CDR2 FQNNGV. CDR3 nucleotide sequence: TGTGCCAGCAGCACAACACATTACGAGCAGTACTTC. Its protein is CASSTTHYEQYF.

V is TRBV30 and J is TRBJ1-1; weak D call: TRBD1 (5 bases). This CDR3 region has 14 residues. The germline CDR1 and CDR2 sequences are GTSNPN and SVGIG (reference sequence). Trimming removed 4 bases at V and 0 bases at J, with 12 bases between. The CDR3 sequence is CAWTTGGMNTEAFF. CDR3 DNA: TGTGCCTGGACCACGGGGGGGATGAACACTGAAGCTTTCTTT.

The rearrangement joins TRBV9 to TRBJ2-2, with D perhaps TRBD1 (6 bases). Germline V CDR1 and CDR2: SGDLS, YYNGEE. V shed 4 bases and J shed 5 bases, with 15 bases lying between them. The CDR3 has 15 residues. In DNA form, the CDR3 reads TGTGCCAGCAGCTCACAGGGTTTGGGGACCGGGGAGCTGTTTTTT. Protein product: CASSSQGLGTGELFF.

This rearrangement joins TRBV7-2 to TRBJ2-5; 9 bases are a match to TRBD1. Germline V lookup: CDR1 SGHTA, CDR2 FQGNSA. Unmatched junction bases numbered 6, after V lost 2 bases and J lost 5 bases. The CDR3 has 15 residues. Here the CDR3 reads CASSLPTGGRETQYF. The CDR3 coding sequence is TGTGCCAGCAGCTTACCTACAGGGGGCCGGGAGACCCAGTACTTC.

The chain recombines TRBV6-5 with TRBJ1-4, with D perhaps matching TRBD1 (6 bases). The V and J ends lost 2 bases and 10 bases respectively, with 11 bases between them. CDR3 length: 13 residues. Germline CDR1 MNHEY, CDR2 SVGAGI. Written as DNA, the CDR3 is TGTGCCAGCAGTTACGGCCAGGGGTTAAAACTGTTTTTT. Amino acid sequence: CASSYGQGLKLFF.

The chain combines TRBV27 with TRBJ1-1; D possibly corresponds to TRBD1 (5 bases). The CDR3 contains 13 residues. Trimming took 7 bases from V and 4 from J, leaving 13 bases between them. Germline lookup yields CDR1 MNHEY and CDR2 SMNVEV (reference sequence). CDR3 DNA sequence: TGTGCCAGCACTGACAGTCCATGCACTGAAGCTTTCTTT. Amino acids: CASTDSPCTEAFF.

The V and J genes are TRBV10-3 and TRBJ1-4, with D possibly TRBD1 on 5 matching bases. V gave up 6 bases and J gave up 4 bases, with 15 bases separating them. The CDR3 has 15 amino acids. Germline CDR1 ENHRY, CDR2 SYGVKD. The DNA for the CDR3 is TGTGCCATCAGGGAGGATGTTAGGGGTAATGAAAAACTGTTTTTT. Translating gives CAIREDVRGNEKLFF.

The rearrangement uses TRBV30 and TRBJ1-6; D is uncertain. The ends were cut back, 2 bases at V and 8 bases at J, with 7 bases in the middle. The CDR3 is 12 amino acids. The germline gives CDR1 GTSNPN, CDR2 SVGIG (reference sequence). CDR3 sequence (DNA): TGTGCCTGGAGTATCTCTTATTCACCCCTCCACTTT. Protein sequence: CAWSISYSPLHF.

The chain is built from TRBV5-6 and TRBJ2-2; tentatively, D is TRBD1 (6 bases). The CDR3 extends over 17 amino acids. Trimming removed 2 bases at V and 4 bases at J, with 18 bases between. The germline V gene encodes CDR1 SGHDT and CDR2 YYEEEE. CDR3 sequence reads: CASSFAGDASSTGELFF. The CDR3 DNA follows: TGTGCCAGCAGCTTCGCAGGGGATGCCTCGAGCACCGGGGAGCTGTTTTTT.

This clone showed up just a few times. The gene calls are TRBV28 and TRBJ1-6; the match to TRBD1 covers 8 bases. The CDR3 runs 15 residues. After removal of 4 bases from V and 6 bases from J, the junction contained 5 bases not matched to a gene. Germline CDR1 and CDR2: MDHEN and SYDVKM. CDR3 DNA: TGTGCCAGCAGTTCAGGACAGGGTAGTAATTCACCCCTCCACTTT. Its protein is CASSSGQGSNSPLHF. Combining the CDR3 with reference TRBV28 and TRBJ1-6 gives the whole variable domain DVKVTQSSRYLVKRTGEKVFLECVQDMDHENMFWYRQDPGLGLRLIYFSYDVKMKEKGDIPEGYSVSREKKERFSLILESASTNQTSMYLCASSSGQGSNSPLHFGNGTRLTVT.

This clone was detected only once. The chain joins TRBV27 to TRBJ2-4, with D perhaps matching TRBD1 (5 bases). V was shortened by 5 bases and J by 0 bases, with 14 bases between the two germline ends. The germline CDR1 and CDR2 sequences are MNHEY and SMNVEV (reference sequence). This CDR3 is 16 amino acids long. The DNA for the CDR3 is TGTGCCAGCAGTGCTCGACAGACATTAGCCAAAAACATTCAGTACTTC. Protein sequence: CASSARQTLAKNIQYF.

The chain is built from TRBV11-2 and TRBJ2-1; 10 nucleotides agree with TRBD2. V dropped 5 bases and J dropped 4; count of bases not matched to a gene: 5. The CDR3 has 15 residues. The germline V gene has CDR1 SGHAT and CDR2 FQNNGV. The CDR3 spells CASSPGTSAYNEQFF. CDR3 nucleotide sequence: TGTGCCAGCAGCCCAGGGACTAGCGCTTACAATGAGCAGTTCTTC.

The V call is TRBV6-6, the J call TRBJ1-2; no definite D call. From germline, CDR1 is MNHNY and CDR2 SVGAGI (reference sequence). Trimming stripped 3 bases from V and 0 bases from J, with 5 bases between. The CDR3 sequence is 13 residues long. The CDR3 bases are TGTGCCAGCAGTTATTTAGCTAACTATGGCTACACCTTC. The encoded protein is CASSYLANYGYTF.

This chain joins TRBV11-2 and TRBJ2-2, with 9 bases lining up with TRBD1. The V gene's germline CDR1 is SGHAT and CDR2 FQNNGV. The CDR3 spans 15 residues. The V gene end was trimmed by 2 bases and the J gene end by 12 bases; junction bases not matched to a gene: 10. The CDR3 loop is CASSLSPRGQGKLFF. The CDR3 DNA reads as TGTGCCAGCAGCTTATCCCCCCGGGGACAGGGAAAGCTGTTTTTT. The complete variable domain, with remaining parts taken from reference TRBV11-2 and TRBJ2-2, reads EAGVAQSPRYKIIEKRQSVAFWCNPISGHATLYWYQQILGQGPKLLIQFQNNGVVDDSQLPKDRFSAERLKGVDSTLKIQPAKLEDSAVYLCASSLSPRGQGKLFFGEGSRLTVL.

The chain is built from TRBV4-3 and TRBJ1-2; a possible D gene is TRBD1 (5 bases). In germline, CDR1 is LGHNA, CDR2 YSLEER. This CDR3 has 15 amino acids. Trimming took 0 bases from V and 3 from J, leaving 11 bases between them. The DNA for the CDR3 is TGCGCCAGCAGCCAAGAGTGGGGCGTGGACTATGGCTACACCTTC. Amino acid sequence: CASSQEWGVDYGYTF.

The chain couples TRBV7-9 to TRBJ2-5; TRBD2 aligns across 9 bases. The CDR3 runs to 18 residues. The V and J ends lost 2 bases and 1 base, in that order; junction bases with no gene match: 11. Looked up from germline, CDR1 is SEHNR and CDR2 is FQNEAQ (reference sequence). The chain's CDR3 is CASSLPRRASGAQETQYF. CDR3 in DNA: TGTGCCAGCAGCTTACCCCGGAGGGCTAGCGGGGCCCAAGAGACCCAGTACTTC.

The chain carries TRBV28 and TRBJ2-7; the D gene is possibly TRBD1 (7 bases). Trimming removed 3 bases at V and 5 bases at J, with 11 bases between. CDR1 is MDHEN, CDR2 SYDVKM, per germline. CDR3 length: 13 amino acids. DNA of the CDR3: TGTGCCAGCAGTTTGCGGGACAGCAACGAGCAGTACTTC. This sequence encodes CASSLRDSNEQYF.

The chain is built from TRBV9 and TRBJ1-2; possible D gene TRBD1, 5 bases. The CDR3 sequence is 16 residues long. Germline V gene sequence: CDR1 SGDLS, CDR2 YYNGEE. Deletions cut 4 bases from V and 4 bases from J, with 20 bases between. CDR3 in DNA: TGTGCCAGCAGCCTAAACCTAGGGGACTTAGGCTATGGCTACACCTTC. Its translation: CASSLNLGDLGYGYTF.

This chain uses TRBV7-2 with TRBJ1-4; D gene uncertain. Germline V gives CDR1 SGHTA, CDR2 FQGNSA. The CDR3 consists of 15 residues. The V end was cut by 2 bases, the J end by 8 bases, with 15 bases between. The CDR3 DNA sequence: TGTGCCAGCAGCTTACGCTCGGGAGATGGCGAAAAACTGTTTTTT. The encoded protein is CASSLRSGDGEKLFF.

This clone has at least ten counts. This rearrangement joins TRBV7-9 to TRBJ2-1; D is unclear. Trimming took 2 bases from V and 6 from J, leaving 5 bases between them. The CDR3 length is 12 residues. Germline assignment: CDR1 SEHNR and CDR2 FQNEAQ (reference sequence). The CDR3 nucleotides read TGTGCCAGCAGCTTACAGTCCAATGAGCAGTTCTTC. Amino acid sequence: CASSLQSNEQFF.

The chain carries TRBV5-5 and TRBJ2-7; a possible D gene is TRBD1 (5 bases). Per the germline V gene, CDR1 is SGHKS and CDR2 is YYEKEE (reference sequence). V lost 5 bases to trimming and J lost 5 bases, with 14 bases between them. The CDR3 loop spans 13 amino acids. The CDR3 nucleotides read TGTGCCAGCAGGACAGTCGGCCTTGACGAGCAGTACTTC. This sequence encodes CASRTVGLDEQYF.